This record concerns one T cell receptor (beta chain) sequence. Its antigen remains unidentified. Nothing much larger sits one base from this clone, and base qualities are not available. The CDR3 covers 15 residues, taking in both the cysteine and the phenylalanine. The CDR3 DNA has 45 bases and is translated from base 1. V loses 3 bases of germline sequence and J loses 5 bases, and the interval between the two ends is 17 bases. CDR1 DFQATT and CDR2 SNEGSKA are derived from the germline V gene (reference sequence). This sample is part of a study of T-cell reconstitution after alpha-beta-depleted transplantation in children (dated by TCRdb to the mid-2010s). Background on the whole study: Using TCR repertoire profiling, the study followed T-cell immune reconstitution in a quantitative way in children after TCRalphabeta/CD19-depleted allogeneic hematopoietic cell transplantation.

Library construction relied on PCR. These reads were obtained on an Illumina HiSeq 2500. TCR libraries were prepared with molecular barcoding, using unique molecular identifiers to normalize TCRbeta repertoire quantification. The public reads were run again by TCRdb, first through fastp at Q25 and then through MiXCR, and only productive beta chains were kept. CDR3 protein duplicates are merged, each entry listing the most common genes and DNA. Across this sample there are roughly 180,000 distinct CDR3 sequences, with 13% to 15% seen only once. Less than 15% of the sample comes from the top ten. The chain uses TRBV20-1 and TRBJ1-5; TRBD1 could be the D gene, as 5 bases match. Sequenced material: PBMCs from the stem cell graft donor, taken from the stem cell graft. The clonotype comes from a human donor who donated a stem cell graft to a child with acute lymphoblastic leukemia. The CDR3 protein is CSARPGGWGDQPQHF. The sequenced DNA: TGCAGTGCTAGGCCGGGCGGCTGGGGGGATCAGCCCCAGCATTTT.